The entry below gives a single T cell receptor (beta chain) sequence along with its context. Its specificity is unknown. This specimen belongs to a study of lymphopenia after photon versus proton radiotherapy. Points from the study as a whole: Better survival with proton therapy was suggested as possible, not demonstrated. Oligoclonal CD8+ Temra expansion after nadir drove photon patients' diversity drop. Under photons, naive T cells and diversity fell while effector/memory populations rose.

CDR1 ENHRY and CDR2 SYGVKD come from the germline V gene. The CDR3 is 12 residues long. Profiling relied on immunoSEQ multiplex PCR, and the TCRdb table lists in-frame clones only, not all of them. The sample has more than 45,000 clones; more than 85% are singletons. This material consisted of peripheral blood, taken from a patient treated with photon-based radiotherapy. This chain uses TRBV10-3 with TRBJ1-2; 7 bases fit TRBD1. The TCR sequence derives from a woman between 40 and 55 years old with cholangiocarcinoma. The CDR3 here is CAGGQDNYGYTF. The CDR3 DNA follows: TGTGCGGGAGGACAGGATAACTATGGCTACACCTTC.